This TCR beta chain was sequenced for a study of follicular helper T cells after annual influenza vaccination (dated by TCRdb to about 2017). General notes on the study: After each seasonal influenza vaccination, blood samples were collected on days 0, 7 and 28. Some subjects were followed across successive annual vaccinations spanning the 2013-2014, 2014-2015 and 2015-2016 seasons to study recall of cTfh clones. One week after vaccination, a second recruited cohort of 12 to 13 subjects (Table S1) displayed a similar ICOS+CD38+ cTfh response. Multi-year samples were available from six subjects, with four subjects covering two vaccination seasons and two subjects covering three seasons. Samples from 2013-2014 were cryopreserved, whereas samples from about 2015 were processed immediately after collection.

Points the paper makes about the study in general: Day 7 ICOS+CD38+ clones were most often found later in ICOS-CD38- cTfh, suggesting that subset may serve as a memory reservoir. ICOS+CD38+ cTfh clonality correlated with the frequency of that population, and its change correlated with the change in circulating plasmablast frequency. Because only about 9.5-22% of the analyzed cells gave productive TCRB sequences, there was no way to sample rare clonotypes. A recurrent oligoclonal ICOS+CD38+ cTfh response containing tetramer and AIM influenza-specific clonotypes was recalled by successive annual vaccinations.

The library was obtained by the immunoSEQ multiplex PCR assay. Adaptive Biotechnologies carried out TCRB amplification, library preparation, sequencing and preliminary bioinformatics at Survey level resolution. For TCRB sequencing, genomic DNA from the sorted cTfh populations was amplified by multiplex PCR. Per the source publication's procedure: In R, clonality was calculated as 1 minus the normalized Shannon entropy, and the Gini index was computed using the R package ineq. Overlap score was defined as the summed counts of shared sequences divided by the total counts of all sequences in both compared samples. Shared-clonotype significance used Fisher's exact test assuming a theoretical repertoire of 10^7 TCRB sequences. This is the immuneACCESS table as TCRdb keeps it, with only in-frame sequences that have V and J called. A part of the clones is gone; compared with another copy, unresolved V genes explain less than half, and the rest is unexplained. That table gives V, J and clone size, and the DNA gave D and trimming. The table for this sample lists about 1,300 clones; about 60% of them were counted only once. The biggest ten clones account for 8.8% of the sample.

The time point label of this sample denotes: 2015-2016 season, 7 days after influenza vaccination. TCRB sequencing was used to follow sorted CD4 subsets from the blood of adults before and after they were given the seasonal inactivated influenza vaccine (Fluvarix). To be eligible, subjects had to live in the community and must not have received influenza vaccine in the previous 6 months. Reasons for exclusion included contraindications to influenza vaccine, substance abuse, HIV/AIDS, active malignancy, immunomodulatory medication, and active illness such as respiratory infection. Between about 35 and 110 mL of blood was sampled per time point. Circulating Tfh were defined as non-naive CD4+CXCR5+PD-1+ cells, and these cells were sorted into ICOS+CD38+ and ICOS-CD38- fractions. PBMC were isolated using Ficoll-Paque PLUS or SepMate separation. Cell subsets were sorted from PBMC on a BD FACS Aria before DNA extraction.

With regard to this clone: Its antigen target is currently unknown. No clone much larger than this one lies a single base away; base qualities are absent.

Germline trimming amounts to 3 bases on V and 2 bases on J, with 2 as the count of junction bases outside the gene matches. Sequences MDHEN (CDR1) and SYDVKM (CDR2) are obtained from the germline V gene. The CDR3 runs 14 residues from the cysteine to the phenylalanine. The only DNA kept is the CDR3, 42 bases in frame from the first base. The TCR sequence derives from an adult who received the influenza vaccine. The receptor chain draws on TRBV28 and TRBJ2-7, and 9 bases in between align with TRBD2. The sample in question was CXCR5+ CD38+ circulating T follicular helper cells from blood, obtained 7 days after influenza vaccination. Explained via the paper, the cell subset or site label denotes: circulating Tfh, non-naive CD4+CXCR5+PD-1+ (ICOS+CD38+ or ICOS-CD38-). The CDR3 region has the sequence CASSLGLATYEQYF. The sequence in DNA is TGTGCCAGCAGTTTGGGACTAGCAACCTACGAGCAGTACTTC.